This passage covers 14 T cell receptor beta chains from one sample sequenced in a study of T cell responses to AZD1222 COVID-19 vaccine. The repertoire was sequenced with immunoSEQ multiplex PCR; TCRdb's copy has only in-frame clones and lacks some. The sample has some 130,000 clones; around nine tenths are singletons. The sequencing here drew on peripheral blood, taken on day 0 of AZD1222 vaccination. The receptor source for this set is an adult in good health.

This rearrangement joins TRBV6-5 to TRBJ1-1; D uncertain. Germline V gene data show CDR1 as MNHEY and CDR2 as SVGAGI. This CDR3 is built from 12 residues. V was pared by 6 bases and J by 11 bases, with 16 bases between. Here the CDR3 reads CASRHGKGGAFF. The CDR3 DNA is TGTGCCAGCAGGCACGGGAAGGGTGGCGCTTTCTTT.

The chain is built from TRBV11-3 and TRBJ1-3, with D possibly TRBD1 on 5 matching bases. The CDR3 sequence is 16 residues long. The germline V and J ends were trimmed by 1 base and 2 bases, with 12 bases remaining between them. Per the germline V gene, CDR1 is SGHNT and CDR2 is YENEEA. CDR3 protein: CASSLGGVGTGNTIYF. The CDR3 DNA reads as TGTGCCAGCAGCTTAGGAGGGGTCGGTACTGGAAACACCATATATTTT.

This chain uses TRBV6-2 or TRBV6-3 with TRBJ1-1; D uncertain. Germline CDR1 reads MNHEY; CDR2 reads SVGEGT. Deletions cut 4 bases from V and 6 bases from J, with 15 bases between. This CDR3 comprises 14 residues. The CDR3 DNA follows: TGTGCCAGCAGTTCTGCCAGAAGGGCACCTGAAGCTTTCTTT. Protein product: CASSSARRAPEAFF.

This rearrangement joins TRBV7-2 to TRBJ2-3; tentatively, D is TRBD1 (5 bases). Germline V gives CDR1 SGHTA, CDR2 FQGNSA. Between the trimmed V and J ends, which lost 1 base and 4 bases, there was a span of 15 bases. The CDR3 is made up of 16 amino acids. CDR3 DNA: TGTGCCAGCAGCTTAGATGGGGCAGCGTGGGCAGATACGCAGTATTTT. Its protein product is CASSLDGAAWADTQYF.

V gene TRBV4-3 combines with J gene TRBJ1-2, with D possibly being TRBD1 (5 bases). CDR3 length equals 13 residues. Trimming removed 0 bases from V and 8 bases from J, with 10 bases in between. Germline V gene data show CDR1 as LGHNA and CDR2 as YSLEER. The CDR3 nucleotides are TGCGCCAGCAGCCAAGACAGGGTCGGAGGCTACACCTTC. Protein sequence: CASSQDRVGGYTF.

The rearrangement links TRBV5-1 to TRBJ2-3; 8 bases align to TRBD1. CDR1 and CDR2 from the germline V gene are SGHRS and YFSETQ. The V segment lost 5 bases and the J segment 4 bases; nucleotides outside the gene matches: 9. The CDR3 loop spans 15 amino acids. CDR3 DNA: TGCGCCAGCAGGCACCAACAGGGGGTTGCAGATACGCAGTATTTT. Residues: CASRHQQGVADTQYF.

V is TRBV11-1 and J is TRBJ1-2, with 7 bases that match TRBD1. Germline V gene sequence: CDR1 SGHAT, CDR2 FQDESV (reference sequence). After removal of 5 bases from V and 3 bases from J, the junction contained 6 bases not matched to a gene. The CDR3 loop spans 14 amino acids. CDR3 sequence: CASSLGQSHYGYTF. The CDR3 nucleotides are TGTGCCAGCAGCCTGGGACAGTCCCACTATGGCTACACCTTC.

This rearrangement joins TRBV15 to TRBJ1-3; 10 bases fit TRBD1. Germline CDR1 reads LNHNV; CDR2 reads YYDKDF (reference sequence). Losses at the gene ends were 7 bases for V and 7 bases for J; bases not matched to a gene: 7. This CDR3 is 14 amino acids long. The CDR3 DNA reads TGTGCCACCAAGCCAGACAGGGGGCGGAACACCATATATTTT. It codes for CATKPDRGRNTIYF.

The chain joins TRBV7-9 to TRBJ1-1, with 7 bases that match TRBD1. The CDR3 totals 13 residues. Germline-derived CDR1 and CDR2 are SEHNR and FQNEAQ (reference sequence). The V segment lost 5 bases and the J segment 9 bases; nucleotides outside the gene matches: 9. The CDR3 region has the DNA TGTGCCAGCAGCCGCACAGGGGAAACTAAAGCTTTCTTT. It translates to CASSRTGETKAFF.

The gene calls are TRBV4-1 and TRBJ1-1; D is uncertain. Per the germline V gene, CDR1 is MGHRA and CDR2 is YSYEKL. The ends were cut back, 4 bases at V and 4 bases at J, with 19 bases in the middle. The CDR3 sequence is 16 residues long. This chain's CDR3 is CASSPVQVVGSTEAFF. CDR3 nucleotide sequence: TGCGCCAGCAGCCCCGTCCAGGTTGTGGGGAGCACTGAAGCTTTCTTT.

CDR3 residues: CASSNRGRGADTQYF. CDR3 nucleotide sequence: TGTGCCAGCAGCAACCGGGGCCGTGGAGCAGATACGCAGTATTTT. This chain connects TRBV3-1 (or the pseudogene TRBV3-2) to TRBJ2-3; D might be TRBD1 or TRBD2, each matching 5 bases. Trimming removed 5 bases from V and 4 bases from J, with 16 bases in between. Germline V gene sequence: CDR1 LGHDT, CDR2 YNNKEL (reference sequence). The CDR3 runs to 15 residues.

The chain combines TRBV5-1 with TRBJ2-3; the D gene could be TRBD1 or TRBD2 (5 bases each). Trimming pared 0 bases from V and 4 bases from J, leaving 12 bases between. In germline, CDR1 is SGHRS, CDR2 YFSETQ. The CDR3 has 15 amino acids. CDR3 in DNA: TGCGCCAGCAGCTTGGAGACAGCGGCGGCAGATACGCAGTATTTT. Amino acid sequence: CASSLETAAADTQYF.

This rearrangement joins TRBV5-1 to TRBJ1-2; no reliable D call. The CDR3 contains 16 residues. Germline lookup yields CDR1 SGHRS and CDR2 YFSETQ. V lost 0 bases and J lost 7, with 19 bases in between. CDR3 bases: TGCGCCAGCAGCTTGGACGTCAAGGTCCCCTTTGCTGGCTACACCTTC. Translating it yields CASSLDVKVPFAGYTF.

J is TRBJ2-1 and V is TRBV15; 10 bases agree with TRBD2. The CDR3 has 15 amino acids. From germline, CDR1 is LNHNV and CDR2 YYDKDF (reference sequence). V gave up 6 bases and J gave up 0 bases; unmatched junction bases: 2. The CDR3 loop reads CATSKREGSYNEQFF. The CDR3 DNA follows: TGTGCCACCAGTAAGCGGGAGGGCTCCTACAATGAGCAGTTCTTC.